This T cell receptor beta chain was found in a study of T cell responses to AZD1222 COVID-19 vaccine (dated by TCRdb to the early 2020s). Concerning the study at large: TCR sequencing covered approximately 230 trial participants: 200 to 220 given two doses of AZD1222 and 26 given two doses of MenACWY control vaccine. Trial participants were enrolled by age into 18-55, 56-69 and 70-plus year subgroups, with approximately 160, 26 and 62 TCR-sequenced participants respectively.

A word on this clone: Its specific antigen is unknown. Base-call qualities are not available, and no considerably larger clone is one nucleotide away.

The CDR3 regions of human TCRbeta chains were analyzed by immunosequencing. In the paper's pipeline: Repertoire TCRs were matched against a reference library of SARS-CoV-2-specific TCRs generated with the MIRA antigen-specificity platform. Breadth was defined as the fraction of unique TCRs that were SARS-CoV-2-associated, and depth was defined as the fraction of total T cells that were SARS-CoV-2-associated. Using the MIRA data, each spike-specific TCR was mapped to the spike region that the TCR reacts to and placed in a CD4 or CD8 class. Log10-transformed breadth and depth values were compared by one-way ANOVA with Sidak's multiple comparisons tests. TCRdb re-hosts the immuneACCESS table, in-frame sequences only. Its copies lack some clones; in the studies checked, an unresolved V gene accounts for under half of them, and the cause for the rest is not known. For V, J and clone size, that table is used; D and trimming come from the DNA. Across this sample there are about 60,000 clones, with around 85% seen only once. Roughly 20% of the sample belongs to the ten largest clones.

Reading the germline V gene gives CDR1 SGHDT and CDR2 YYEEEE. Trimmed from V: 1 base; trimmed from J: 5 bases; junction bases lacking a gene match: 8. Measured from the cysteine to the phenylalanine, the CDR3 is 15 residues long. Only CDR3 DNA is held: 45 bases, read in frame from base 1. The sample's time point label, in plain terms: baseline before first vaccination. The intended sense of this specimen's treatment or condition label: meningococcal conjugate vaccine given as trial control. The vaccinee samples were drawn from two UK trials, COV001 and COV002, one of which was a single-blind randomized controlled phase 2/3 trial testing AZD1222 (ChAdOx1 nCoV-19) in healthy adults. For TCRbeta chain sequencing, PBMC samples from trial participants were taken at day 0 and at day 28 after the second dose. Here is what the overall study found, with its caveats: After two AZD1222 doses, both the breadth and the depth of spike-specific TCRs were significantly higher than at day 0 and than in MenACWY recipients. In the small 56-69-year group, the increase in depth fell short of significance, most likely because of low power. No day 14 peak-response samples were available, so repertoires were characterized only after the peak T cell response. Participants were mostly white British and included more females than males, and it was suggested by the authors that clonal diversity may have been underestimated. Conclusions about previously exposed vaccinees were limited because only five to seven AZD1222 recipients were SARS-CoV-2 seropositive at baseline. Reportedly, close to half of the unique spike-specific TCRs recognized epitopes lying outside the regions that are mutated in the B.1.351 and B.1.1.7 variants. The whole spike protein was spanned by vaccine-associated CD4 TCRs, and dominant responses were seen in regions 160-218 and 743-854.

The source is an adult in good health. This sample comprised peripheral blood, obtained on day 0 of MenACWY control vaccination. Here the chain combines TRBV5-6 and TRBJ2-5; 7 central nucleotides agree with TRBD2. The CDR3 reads CASSLNRLARETQYF. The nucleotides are TGTGCCAGCAGCTTGAACAGACTAGCACGGGAGACCCAGTACTTC.